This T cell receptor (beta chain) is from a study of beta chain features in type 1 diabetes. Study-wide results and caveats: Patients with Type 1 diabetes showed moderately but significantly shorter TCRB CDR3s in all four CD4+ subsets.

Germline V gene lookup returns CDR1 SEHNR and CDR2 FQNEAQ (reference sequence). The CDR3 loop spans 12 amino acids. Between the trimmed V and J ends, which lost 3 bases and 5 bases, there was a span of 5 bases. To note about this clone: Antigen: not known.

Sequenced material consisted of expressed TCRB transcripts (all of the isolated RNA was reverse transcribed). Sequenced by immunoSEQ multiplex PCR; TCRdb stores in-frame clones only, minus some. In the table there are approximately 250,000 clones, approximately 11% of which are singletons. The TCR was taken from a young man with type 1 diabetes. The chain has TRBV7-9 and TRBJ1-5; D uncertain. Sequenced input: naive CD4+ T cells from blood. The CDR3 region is CASSLRDQPQHF. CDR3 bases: TGTGCCAGCAGCTTGAGGGATCAGCCCCAGCATTTT.